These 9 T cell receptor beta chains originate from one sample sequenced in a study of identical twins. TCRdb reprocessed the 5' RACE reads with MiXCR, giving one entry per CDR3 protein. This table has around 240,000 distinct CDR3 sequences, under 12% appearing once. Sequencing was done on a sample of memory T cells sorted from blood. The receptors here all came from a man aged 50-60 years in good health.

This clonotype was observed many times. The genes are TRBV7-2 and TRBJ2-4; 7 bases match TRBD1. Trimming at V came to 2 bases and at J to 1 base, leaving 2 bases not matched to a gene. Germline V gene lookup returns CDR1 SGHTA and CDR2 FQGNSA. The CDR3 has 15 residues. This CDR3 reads CASSLPTGAKNIQYF. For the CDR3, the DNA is TGTGCCAGCAGCTTACCGACAGGGGCCAAAAACATTCAGTACTTC.

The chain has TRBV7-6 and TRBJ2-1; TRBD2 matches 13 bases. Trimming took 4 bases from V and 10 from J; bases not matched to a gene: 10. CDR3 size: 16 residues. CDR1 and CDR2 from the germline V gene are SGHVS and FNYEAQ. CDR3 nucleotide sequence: TGTGCCAGCAGCTCAAACATACCACTAGCGGGAGGGGAGCAGTTCTTC. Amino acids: CASSSNIPLAGGEQFF.

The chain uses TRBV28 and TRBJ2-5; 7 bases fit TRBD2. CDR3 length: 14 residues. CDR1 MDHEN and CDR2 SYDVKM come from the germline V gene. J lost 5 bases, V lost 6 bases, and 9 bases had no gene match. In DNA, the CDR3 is TGTGCCAGCAGCTTTCGGCGGGAGATGGAGACCCAGTACTTC. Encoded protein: CASSFRREMETQYF.

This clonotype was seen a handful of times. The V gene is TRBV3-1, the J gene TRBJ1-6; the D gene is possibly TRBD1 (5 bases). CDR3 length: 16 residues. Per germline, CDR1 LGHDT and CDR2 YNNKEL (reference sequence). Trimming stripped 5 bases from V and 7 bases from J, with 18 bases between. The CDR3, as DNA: TGTGCCAGCAGCGACCTCTGGGGGAAGGGGAATTCACCCCTCCACTTT. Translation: CASSDLWGKGNSPLHF.

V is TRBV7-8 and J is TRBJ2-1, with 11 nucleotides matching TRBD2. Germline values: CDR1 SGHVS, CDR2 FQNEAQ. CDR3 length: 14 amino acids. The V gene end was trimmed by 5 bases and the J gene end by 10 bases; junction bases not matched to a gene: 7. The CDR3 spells CASSVTSGGWEQFF. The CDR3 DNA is TGTGCCAGCAGCGTCACTAGCGGGGGTTGGGAGCAGTTCTTC.

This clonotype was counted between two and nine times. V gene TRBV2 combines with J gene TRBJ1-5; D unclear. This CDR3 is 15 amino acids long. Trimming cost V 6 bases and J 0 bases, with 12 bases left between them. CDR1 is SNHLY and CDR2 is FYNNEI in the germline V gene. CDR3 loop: CASSSHEHSNQPQHF. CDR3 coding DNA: TGTGCCAGCAGCTCACACGAGCATAGCAATCAGCCCCAGCATTTT.

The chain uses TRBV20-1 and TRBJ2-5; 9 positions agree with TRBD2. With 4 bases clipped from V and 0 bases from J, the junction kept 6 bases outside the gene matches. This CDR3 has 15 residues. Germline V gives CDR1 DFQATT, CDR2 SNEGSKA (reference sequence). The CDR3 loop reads CSAIPASGNQETQYF. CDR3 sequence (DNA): TGCAGTGCTATCCCCGCTAGCGGGAACCAAGAGACCCAGTACTTC.

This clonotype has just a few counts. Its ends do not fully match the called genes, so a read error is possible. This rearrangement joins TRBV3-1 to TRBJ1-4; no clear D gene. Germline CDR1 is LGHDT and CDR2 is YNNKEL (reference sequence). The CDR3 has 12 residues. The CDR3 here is CASSQATGAPVF. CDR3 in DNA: TGTGCCAGCAGCCAAGCAACGGGAGCCCCCGTTTTT.

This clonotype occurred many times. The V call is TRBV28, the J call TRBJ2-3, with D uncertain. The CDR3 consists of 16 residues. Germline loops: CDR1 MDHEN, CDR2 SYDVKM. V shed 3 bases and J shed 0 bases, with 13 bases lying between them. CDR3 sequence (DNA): TGTGCCAGCAGTTTTCCCGGTCGCGCCAGCACAGATACGCAGTATTTT. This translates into CASSFPGRASTDTQYF. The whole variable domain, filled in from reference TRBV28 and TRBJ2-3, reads DVKVTQSSRYLVKRTGEKVFLECVQDMDHENMFWYRQDPGLGLRLIYFSYDVKMKEKGDIPEGYSVSREKKERFSLILESASTNQTSMYLCASSFPGRASTDTQYFGPGTRLTVL.